The sequence of this T cell receptor (beta chain) was determined in a study of T-cell reconstitution after alpha-beta-depleted transplantation in children. General observations from the study: As was reported, about two months after transplant, alpha-beta T cells came from several hundred expanded graft clones.

For TCRbeta, the library was prepared with unique molecular identifiers. TCRdb analysed the PCR reads with MiXCR anew, one entry per CDR3 protein. The sample gives 120,000 to 150,000 distinct CDR3 sequences, around 9% of which show up once; 15% to 20% is in the top ten. The CDR3 covers 17 residues. J was trimmed by 3 bases and V by 2 bases; bases with no gene match: 7. Germline-derived CDR1 and CDR2 are MNHEY and SVGEGT. With regard to this clonotype: Its antigen is as yet unknown.

The source material was PBMCs, mostly from graft donor cells, sampled 180 days after TCRalphabeta/CD19-depleted stem cell transplant. The rearrangement links TRBV6-2 or TRBV6-3 to TRBJ2-2, with 9 bases matching TRBD1. This TCR came from a female patient aged 2 to 10 who had a stem cell transplant for congenital amegakaryocytic thrombocytopenia, so the T cells may come from the graft donor. This chain's CDR3 is CASSYPGTGLHTGELFF. The DNA of the CDR3 is TGTGCCAGCAGTTACCCCGGGACAGGGCTCCACACCGGGGAGCTGTTTTTT.